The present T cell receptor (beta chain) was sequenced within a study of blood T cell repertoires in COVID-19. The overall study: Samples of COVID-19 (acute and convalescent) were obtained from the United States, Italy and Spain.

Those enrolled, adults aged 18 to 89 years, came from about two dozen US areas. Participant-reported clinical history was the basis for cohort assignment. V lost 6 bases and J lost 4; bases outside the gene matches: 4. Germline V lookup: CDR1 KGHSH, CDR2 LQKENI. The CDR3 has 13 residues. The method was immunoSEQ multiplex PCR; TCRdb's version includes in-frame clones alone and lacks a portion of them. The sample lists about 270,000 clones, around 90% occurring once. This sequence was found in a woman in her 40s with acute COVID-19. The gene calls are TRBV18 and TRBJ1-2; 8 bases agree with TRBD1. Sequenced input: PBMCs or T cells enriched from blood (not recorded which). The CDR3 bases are TGTGCCAGCTCCGCAGGGGGCAGCTATGGCTACACCTTC. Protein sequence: CASSAGGSYGYTF. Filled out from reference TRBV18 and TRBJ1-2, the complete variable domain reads NAGVMQNPRHLVRRRGQEARLRCSPMKGHSHVYWYRQLPEEGLKFMVYLQKENIIDESGMPKERFSAEFPKEGPSILRIQQVVRGDSAAYFCASSAGGSYGYTFGSGTRLTVV.